This TCR beta chain is from a study of blood T cell repertoires in COVID-19. This study enrolled people aged about 18 to 100 from about two dozen US geographic areas. The recovered donors of Cohort 3 showed two negative PCRs, clearance, or symptom resolution. In the original processing: Amplifying reference gene primers gave estimates of nucleated cell counts. Clones were read by immunoSEQ multiplex PCR, and TCRdb kept only the in-frame ones, dropping some. The V and J calls and the clone size are those of that table, but D and trimming were determined from the DNA. The data contain 230,000 or so clones, approximately 90% of them singletons. The source of this sequence is a woman aged 30 to 39 who had recovered from COVID-19. The sample taken for sequencing was PBMCs or T cells enriched from blood (not recorded which).

Written as DNA, the CDR3 is TGTGCCAGCAGCTTATGGGACAGGGACGTCGCTAACTATGGCTACACCTTC. This sequence encodes CASSLWDRDVANYGYTF. The chain carries TRBV7-8 and TRBJ1-2; 9 nucleotides match TRBD1. The junction had 7 bases not matched to a gene; V was cut back by 2 bases and J by 0 bases. The CDR3 contains 17 residues. The V gene's germline CDR1 is SGHVS and CDR2 FQNEAQ.